The text below deals with one T cell receptor beta chain. Its specificity is unknown. In germline, CDR1 is MNHEY, CDR2 SMNVEV (reference sequence). This CDR3 is built from 14 residues. V gave up 5 bases and J gave up 4 bases; unmatched junction bases: 3. These data are taken from a study of shared clonotypes between healthy human individuals. For the study at large: The study drew on two women and a few men aged 18 to 49 as donors.

At the deep level, the assay was run. Clones were read by immunoSEQ multiplex PCR, and TCRdb kept only the in-frame ones, dropping some. Here the sample spans more than 2 million clones, around 93% being singletons. CD45RO-negative cells were positively selected for CCR7, leaving out terminally differentiated effector memory CD45RA+ cells. General study findings and limits: The study found about 5% of naive CD4 clonotypes shared across several donors. It was anticipated that sequencing depth would influence how many clonotypes donors shared.

The receptor was derived from a man aged 18 to 30 in good health. Some clones in this sample may be carry-over from other donors' samples. Sequenced material: naive CD8+ T cells from PBMCs. The chain is built from TRBV27 and TRBJ2-3; 10 positions match TRBD1. The CDR3 bases are TGTGCCAGCAGTCCGGGACAGGGGCCAGATACGCAGTATTTT. Protein product: CASSPGQGPDTQYF.